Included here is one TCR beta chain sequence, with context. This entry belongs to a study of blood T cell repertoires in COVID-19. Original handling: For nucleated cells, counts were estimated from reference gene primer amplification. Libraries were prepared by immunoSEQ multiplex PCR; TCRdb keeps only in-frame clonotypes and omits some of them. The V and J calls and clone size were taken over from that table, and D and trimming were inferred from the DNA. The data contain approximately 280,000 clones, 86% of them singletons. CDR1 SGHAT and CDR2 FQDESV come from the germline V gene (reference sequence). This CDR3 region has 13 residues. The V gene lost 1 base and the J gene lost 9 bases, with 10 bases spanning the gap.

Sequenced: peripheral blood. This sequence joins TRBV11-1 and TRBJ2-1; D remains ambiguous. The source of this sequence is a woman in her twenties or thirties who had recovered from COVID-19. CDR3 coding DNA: TGTGCCAGCAGCTTAGGTATGGAGAGTGAGCAGTTCTTC. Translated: CASSLGMESEQFF.